Sequencing of this T cell receptor beta chain was carried out in a study of shared clonotypes between healthy human individuals. Terminally differentiated effector memory CD45RA+ cells were excluded from the naive CD8 cells, which were CD45RO-negative and positively selected for CCR7. Healthy HIV-negative adults without recent acute infections or vaccinations served as donors. The CDR3 runs 14 residues. V lost 2 bases and J lost 4, with 11 bases in between. Germline V gene sequence: CDR1 LGHNA, CDR2 YNFKEQ. Each sorted subset replicate got 200 ng genomic DNA, 30,000 or so genomes. The protocol was immunoSEQ multiplex PCR, while the TCRdb copy is restricted to in-frame clones and leaves out a portion. The sample records about 2.1 million clones, 85% to 95% being singletons.

J is TRBJ2-5 and V is TRBV4-2; D may be TRBD1 (6 bases). The specimen was naive CD8+ T cells from PBMCs. This TCR came from a man younger than 35 in good health. Some clones in this sample may be carry-over from other donors' samples. The CDR3 loop is CASSQPGTSETQYF. The CDR3 coding sequence is TGTGCCAGCAGCCAACCCGGGACATCAGAGACCCAGTACTTC.